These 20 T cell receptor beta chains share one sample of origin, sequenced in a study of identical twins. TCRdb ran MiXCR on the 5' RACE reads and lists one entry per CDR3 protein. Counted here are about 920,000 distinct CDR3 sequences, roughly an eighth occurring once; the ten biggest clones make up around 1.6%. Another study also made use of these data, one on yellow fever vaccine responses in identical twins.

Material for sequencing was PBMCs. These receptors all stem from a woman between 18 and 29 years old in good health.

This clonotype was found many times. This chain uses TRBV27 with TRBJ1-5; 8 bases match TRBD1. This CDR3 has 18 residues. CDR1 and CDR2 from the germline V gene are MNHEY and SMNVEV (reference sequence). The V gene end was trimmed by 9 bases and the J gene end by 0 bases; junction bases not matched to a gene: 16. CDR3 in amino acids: CASARGQGNWASNQPQHF. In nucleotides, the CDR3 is TGTGCCAGTGCGAGAGGACAGGGAAACTGGGCTAGCAATCAGCCCCAGCATTTT.

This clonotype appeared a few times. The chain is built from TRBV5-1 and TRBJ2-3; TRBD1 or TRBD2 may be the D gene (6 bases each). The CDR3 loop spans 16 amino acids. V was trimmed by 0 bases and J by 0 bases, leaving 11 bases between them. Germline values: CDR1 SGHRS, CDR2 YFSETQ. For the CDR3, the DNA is TGCGCCAGCAGCTTGGCCGGGGGCCCGAGCACAGATACGCAGTATTTT. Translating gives CASSLAGGPSTDTQYF.

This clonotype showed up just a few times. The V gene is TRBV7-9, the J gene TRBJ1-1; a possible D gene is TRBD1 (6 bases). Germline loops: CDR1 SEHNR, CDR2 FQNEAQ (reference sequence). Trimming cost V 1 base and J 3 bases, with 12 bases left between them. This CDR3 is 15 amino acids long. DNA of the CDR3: TGTGCCAGCAGCTTAGTTCAGGGGAGGGACACTGAAGCTTTCTTT. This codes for CASSLVQGRDTEAFF.

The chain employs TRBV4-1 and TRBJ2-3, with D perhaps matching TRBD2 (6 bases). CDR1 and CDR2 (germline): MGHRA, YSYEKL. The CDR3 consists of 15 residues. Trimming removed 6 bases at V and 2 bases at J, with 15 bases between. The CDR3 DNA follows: TGCGCCAGCAGGTTCTCGGGGGTTACCACAGATACGCAGTATTTT. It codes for CASRFSGVTTDTQYF.

The CDR3 sequence: CAIRREGWETQYF. The CDR3 DNA reads TGTGCCATCAGGCGGGAGGGGTGGGAGACCCAGTACTTC. The chain joins TRBV12-3 or TRBV12-4 to TRBJ2-5; 9 nucleotides match TRBD2. The junction had 8 bases not matched to a gene; V was cut back by 10 bases and J by 5 bases. The CDR3 sequence is 13 residues long.

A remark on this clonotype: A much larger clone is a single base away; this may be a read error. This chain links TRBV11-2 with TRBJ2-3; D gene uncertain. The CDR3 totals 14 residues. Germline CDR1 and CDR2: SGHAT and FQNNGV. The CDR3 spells CAISFNPRTDTQYF. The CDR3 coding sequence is TGTGCCATCAGCTTTAACCCTCGCACAGATACGCAGTATTTT.

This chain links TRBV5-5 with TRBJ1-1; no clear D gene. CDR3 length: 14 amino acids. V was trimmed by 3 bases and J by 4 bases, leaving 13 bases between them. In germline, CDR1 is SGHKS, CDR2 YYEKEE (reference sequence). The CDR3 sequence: CASSSGPTGTEAFF. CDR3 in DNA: TGTGCCAGCAGCTCCGGTCCGACGGGCACTGAAGCTTTCTTT.

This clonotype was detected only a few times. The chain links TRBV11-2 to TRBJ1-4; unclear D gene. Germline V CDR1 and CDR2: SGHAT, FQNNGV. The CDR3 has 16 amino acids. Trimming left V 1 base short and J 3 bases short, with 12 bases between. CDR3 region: CASSLVSGGSNEKLFF. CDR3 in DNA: TGTGCCAGCAGCTTAGTAAGCGGAGGGTCTAATGAAAAACTGTTTTTT. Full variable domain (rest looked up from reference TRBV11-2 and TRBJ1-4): EAGVAQSPRYKIIEKRQSVAFWCNPISGHATLYWYQQILGQGPKLLIQFQNNGVVDDSQLPKDRFSAERLKGVDSTLKIQPAKLEDSAVYLCASSLVSGGSNEKLFFGSGTQLSVL.

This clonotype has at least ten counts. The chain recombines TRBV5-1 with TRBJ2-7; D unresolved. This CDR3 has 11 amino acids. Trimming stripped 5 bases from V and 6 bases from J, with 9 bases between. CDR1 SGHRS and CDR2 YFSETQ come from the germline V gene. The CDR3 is CASRVSGEQYF. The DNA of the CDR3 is TGCGCCAGCAGGGTCTCGGGCGAGCAGTACTTC.

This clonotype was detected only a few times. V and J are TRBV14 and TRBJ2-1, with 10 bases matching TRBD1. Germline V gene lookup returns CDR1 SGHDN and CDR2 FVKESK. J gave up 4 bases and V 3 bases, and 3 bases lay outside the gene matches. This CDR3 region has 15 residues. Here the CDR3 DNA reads TGTGCCAGCAGCCACCGGGGACAGGGGTACAATGAGCAGTTCTTC. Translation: CASSHRGQGYNEQFF.

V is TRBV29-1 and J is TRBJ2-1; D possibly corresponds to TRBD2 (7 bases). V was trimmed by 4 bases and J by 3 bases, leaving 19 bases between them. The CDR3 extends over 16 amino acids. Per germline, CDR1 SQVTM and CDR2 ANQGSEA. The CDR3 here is CSVAMMGASGYNEQFF. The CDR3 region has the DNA TGCAGCGTTGCGATGATGGGGGCTAGCGGCTACAATGAGCAGTTCTTC.

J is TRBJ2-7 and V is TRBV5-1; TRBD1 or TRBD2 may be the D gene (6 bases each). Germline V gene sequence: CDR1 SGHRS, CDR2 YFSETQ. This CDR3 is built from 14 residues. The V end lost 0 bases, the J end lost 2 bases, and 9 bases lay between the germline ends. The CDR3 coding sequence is TGCGCCAGCAGCTTGGAGGGGGGAACCTACGAGCAGTACGTC. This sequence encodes CASSLEGGTYEQYV.

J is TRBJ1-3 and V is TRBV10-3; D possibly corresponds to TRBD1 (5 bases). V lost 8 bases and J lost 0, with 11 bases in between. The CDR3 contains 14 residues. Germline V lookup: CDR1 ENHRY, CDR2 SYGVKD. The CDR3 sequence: CAISDSTSGNTIYF. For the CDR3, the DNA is TGTGCCATCTCAGACAGCACCTCTGGAAACACCATATATTTT.

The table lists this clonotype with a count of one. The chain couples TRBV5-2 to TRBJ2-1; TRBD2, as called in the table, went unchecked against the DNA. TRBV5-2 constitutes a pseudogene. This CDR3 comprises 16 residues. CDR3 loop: CAMGPDLAGGYNEQFF. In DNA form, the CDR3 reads TGTGCCATGGGCCCCGACCTCGCGGGAGGTTACAATGAGCAGTTCTTC.

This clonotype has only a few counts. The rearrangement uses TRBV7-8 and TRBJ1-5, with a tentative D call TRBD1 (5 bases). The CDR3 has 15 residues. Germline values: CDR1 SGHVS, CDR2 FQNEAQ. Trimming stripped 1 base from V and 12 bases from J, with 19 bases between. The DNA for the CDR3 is TGTGCCAGCAGCTTAGGTTTCGGCAGGGCTAACCTCCAGCATTTT. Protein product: CASSLGFGRANLQHF.

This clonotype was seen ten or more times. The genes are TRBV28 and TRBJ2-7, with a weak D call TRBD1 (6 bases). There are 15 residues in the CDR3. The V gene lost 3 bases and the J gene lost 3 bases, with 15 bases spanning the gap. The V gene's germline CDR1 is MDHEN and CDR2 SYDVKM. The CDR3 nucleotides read TGTGCCAGCAGTTTTCTTGGGCAGGGGAGCTACGAGCAGTACTTC. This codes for CASSFLGQGSYEQYF.

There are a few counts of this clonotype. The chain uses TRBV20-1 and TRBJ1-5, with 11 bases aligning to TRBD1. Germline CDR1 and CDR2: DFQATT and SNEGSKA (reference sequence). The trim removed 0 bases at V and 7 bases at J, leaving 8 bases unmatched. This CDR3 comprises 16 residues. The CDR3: CSARDPTGQGGQPQHF. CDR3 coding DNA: TGCAGTGCTAGAGATCCGACGGGACAGGGGGGGCAGCCCCAGCATTTT.

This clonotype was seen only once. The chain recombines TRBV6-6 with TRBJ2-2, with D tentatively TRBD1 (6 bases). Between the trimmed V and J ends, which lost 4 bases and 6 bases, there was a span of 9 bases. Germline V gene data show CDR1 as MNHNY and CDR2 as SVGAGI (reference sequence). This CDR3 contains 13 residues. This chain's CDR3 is CASSSHRAGELFF. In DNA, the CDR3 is TGTGCCAGCAGTTCCCACAGGGCCGGGGAGCTGTTTTTT.

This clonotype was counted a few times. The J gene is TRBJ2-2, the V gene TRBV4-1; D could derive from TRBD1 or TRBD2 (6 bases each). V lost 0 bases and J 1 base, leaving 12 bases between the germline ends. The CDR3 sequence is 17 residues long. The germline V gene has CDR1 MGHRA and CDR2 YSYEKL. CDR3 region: CASSQERGAKNTGELFF. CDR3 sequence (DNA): TGCGCCAGCAGCCAAGAGAGGGGGGCGAAGAACACCGGGGAGCTGTTTTTT.

CDR3 coding DNA: TGTGCCAGCATCCTGGTAGGTGCGGCCTACGAGCAGTACTTC. Amino acid sequence: CASILVGAAYEQYF. The chain is built from TRBV28 and TRBJ2-7; D unclear. The CDR3 runs 14 residues. Germline loops: CDR1 MDHEN, CDR2 SYDVKM. V was pared by 7 bases and J by 2 bases, with 15 bases between. Based on the CDR3 plus reference TRBV28 and TRBJ2-7, the full variable domain is DVKVTQSSRYLVKRTGEKVFLECVQDMDHENMFWYRQDPGLGLRLIYFSYDVKMKEKGDIPEGYSVSREKKERFSLILESASTNQTSMYLCASILVGAAYEQYFGPGTRLTVT.